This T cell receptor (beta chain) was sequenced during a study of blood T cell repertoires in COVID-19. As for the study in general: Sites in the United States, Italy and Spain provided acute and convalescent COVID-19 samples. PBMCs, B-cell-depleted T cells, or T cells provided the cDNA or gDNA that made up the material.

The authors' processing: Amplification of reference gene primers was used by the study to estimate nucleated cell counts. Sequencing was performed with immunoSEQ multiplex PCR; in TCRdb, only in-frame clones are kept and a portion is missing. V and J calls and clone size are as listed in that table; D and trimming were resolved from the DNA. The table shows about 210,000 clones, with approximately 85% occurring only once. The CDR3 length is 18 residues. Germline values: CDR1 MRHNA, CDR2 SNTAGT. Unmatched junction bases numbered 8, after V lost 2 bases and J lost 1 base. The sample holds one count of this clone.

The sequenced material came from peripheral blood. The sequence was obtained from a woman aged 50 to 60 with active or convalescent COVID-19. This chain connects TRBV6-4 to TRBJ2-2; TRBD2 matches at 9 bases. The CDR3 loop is CASSDLWREGRNTGELFF. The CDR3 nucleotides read TGTGCCAGCAGTGACCTCTGGCGGGAGGGCCGGAACACCGGGGAGCTGTTTTTT.